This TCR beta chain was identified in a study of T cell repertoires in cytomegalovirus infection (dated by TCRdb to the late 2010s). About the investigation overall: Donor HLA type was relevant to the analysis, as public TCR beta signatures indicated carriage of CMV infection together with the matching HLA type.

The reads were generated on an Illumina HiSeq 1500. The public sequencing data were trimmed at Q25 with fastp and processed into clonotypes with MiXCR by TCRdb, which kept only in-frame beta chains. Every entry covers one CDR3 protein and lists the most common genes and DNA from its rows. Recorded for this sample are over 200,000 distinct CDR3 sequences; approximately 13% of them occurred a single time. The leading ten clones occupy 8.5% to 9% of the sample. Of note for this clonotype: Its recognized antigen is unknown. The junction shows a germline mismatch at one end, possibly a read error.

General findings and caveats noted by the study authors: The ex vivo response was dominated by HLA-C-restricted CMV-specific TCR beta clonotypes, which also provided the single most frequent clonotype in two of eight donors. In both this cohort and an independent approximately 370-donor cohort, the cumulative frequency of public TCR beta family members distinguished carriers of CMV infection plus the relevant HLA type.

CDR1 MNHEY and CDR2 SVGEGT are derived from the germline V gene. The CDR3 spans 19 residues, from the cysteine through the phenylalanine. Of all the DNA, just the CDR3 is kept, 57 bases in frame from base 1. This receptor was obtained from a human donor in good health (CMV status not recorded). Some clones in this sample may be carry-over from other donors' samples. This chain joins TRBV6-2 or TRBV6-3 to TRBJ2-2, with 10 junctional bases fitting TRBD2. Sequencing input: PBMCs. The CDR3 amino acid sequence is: CASSHSRRVAGGKTGELFF. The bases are TGTGCCAGCAGTCACTCTCGGAGGGTAGCGGGAGGAAAAACCGGGGAGCTGTTTTTT.